Shown below are 17 T cell receptor beta chains from a single sample sequenced in a study of Ad26.COV2.S vaccination and SARS-CoV-2 variants. Treatment meaning: some 19 received Ad26.COV2.S at low or high dose, single or two shots; 5 received placebo; per-sample allocation not given. At day 63 after the first vaccine or placebo injection, samples were drawn. This table comes from immunoSEQ multiplex PCR, and its TCRdb copy is limited to in-frame clones, with some not included. Of about 400,000 clones in the sample, around nine tenths were seen once. Specimen: peripheral blood, collected in a trial of Ad26.COV2.S vaccine versus placebo. These receptors came from a person between 18 and 59 years old who received the Ad26.COV2.S COVID-19 vaccine or a placebo.

The chain employs TRBV7-6 and TRBJ1-6; 10 bases are shared with TRBD1. In germline, CDR1 is SGHVS, CDR2 FNYEAQ. This CDR3 spans 16 amino acids. V trimming: 2 bases; J trimming: 11 bases; junction bases outside the gene matches: 9. The CDR3 protein is CASSLTPGQGSAPLHF. The DNA for the CDR3 is TGTGCCAGCAGCTTAACCCCGGGACAGGGGTCCGCACCCCTCCACTTT.

The V and J genes are TRBV28 and TRBJ1-5; perhaps TRBD1 as D (6 bases). Germline V lookup: CDR1 MDHEN, CDR2 SYDVKM. V dropped 5 bases and J dropped 7 bases, with 15 bases sitting between them. The CDR3 spans 14 residues. The CDR3 spells CASSPRGSWQPQHF. The CDR3 region has the DNA TGTGCCAGCAGTCCCAGGGGTTCGTGGCAGCCCCAGCATTTT. The complete variable domain, with remaining parts taken from reference TRBV28 and TRBJ1-5, reads DVKVTQSSRYLVKRTGEKVFLECVQDMDHENMFWYRQDPGLGLRLIYFSYDVKMKEKGDIPEGYSVSREKKERFSLILESASTNQTSMYLCASSPRGSWQPQHFGDGTRLSIL.

This chain connects TRBV6-5 to TRBJ2-7; no definite D call. CDR3 length: 13 amino acids. CDR1 MNHEY and CDR2 SVGAGI come from the germline V gene. V lost 6 bases to trimming and J lost 3 bases, with 12 bases between them. The CDR3 spells CASRLTSFYEQYF. In DNA form, the CDR3 reads TGTGCCAGCAGACTAACAAGCTTCTACGAGCAGTACTTC.

This sequence joins TRBV28 and TRBJ2-7; 9 nucleotides match TRBD1. The CDR3 has 15 amino acids. The junction had 5 bases not matched to a gene; V was cut back by 4 bases and J by 1 base. Looked up from germline, CDR1 is MDHEN and CDR2 is SYDVKM. The CDR3 DNA reads as TGTGCCAGCAGTTCTACAGGGGGCCAGTCCTACGAGCAGTACTTC. Its protein is CASSSTGGQSYEQYF.

The chain's CDR3 is CASSYYGQGGDTQYF. The CDR3 coding sequence is TGTGCCAGCAGTTACTATGGCCAGGGTGGAGATACGCAGTATTTT. The chain links TRBV6-5 to TRBJ2-3, with D possibly being TRBD1 (5 bases). V lost 1 base and J 5 bases, leaving 13 bases between the germline ends. The CDR3 length is 15 residues. Germline CDR1 MNHEY, CDR2 SVGAGI.

V and J are TRBV11-2 and TRBJ2-2; D may be TRBD2 (6 bases). Germline CDR1 is SGHAT and CDR2 is FQNNGV. Trimming removed 2 bases from V and 2 bases from J, with 12 bases in between. This CDR3 is built from 16 residues. CDR3 in amino acids: CASSLLLGGNTGELFF. The CDR3, as DNA: TGTGCCAGCAGCTTACTCCTGGGGGGTAACACCGGGGAGCTGTTTTTT.

This clone came up once. The rearrangement links TRBV7-2 to TRBJ2-6; D unclear. From germline, CDR1 is SGHTA and CDR2 FQGNSA. The V and J ends lost 5 bases and 4 bases respectively, with 12 bases between them. There are 15 residues in the CDR3. CDR3 coding DNA: TGTGCCAGCAGCCGGCTGGTCGCGGGGGCCAACGTCCTGACTTTC. It encodes CASSRLVAGANVLTF.

The chain recombines TRBV30 with TRBJ1-2; D may be TRBD1 (6 bases). V lost 1 base, J lost 5 bases, and 11 bases lay in between. CDR1 is GTSNPN and CDR2 is SVGIG in the germline V gene (reference sequence). The CDR3 consists of 13 residues. This chain's CDR3 is CAWSEGGIYGYTF. CDR3 nucleotide sequence: TGTGCCTGGAGTGAGGGGGGAATATATGGCTACACCTTC.

With respect to this clone: Other nucleotide sequences from this sample produce the same CDR3. The rearrangement joins TRBV19 to TRBJ1-1, with TRBD1 matching over 7 bases. In germline, CDR1 is LNHDA, CDR2 SQIVND (reference sequence). V lost 4 bases, J lost 1 base, and 3 bases stayed unmatched. The CDR3 covers 14 residues. As DNA, the CDR3 is TGTGCCAGTAGTAAGCGGGACAGGAACACTGAAGCTTTCTTT. Translation: CASSKRDRNTEAFF.

This chain links TRBV29-1 with TRBJ2-5; possible D gene TRBD1, 6 bases. The CDR3 runs 11 residues. Trimming took 3 bases from V and 9 from J, leaving 11 bases between them. The germline CDR1 and CDR2 sequences are SQVTM and ANQGSEA. The CDR3 loop reads CSVEEQGPQYF. CDR3 DNA: TGCAGCGTTGAGGAACAGGGACCCCAGTACTTC.

The chain combines TRBV30 with TRBJ1-2; the D is unclear. This CDR3 comprises 14 residues. Germline assignment: CDR1 GTSNPN and CDR2 SVGIG (reference sequence). Trimming took 0 bases from V and 0 from J, leaving 8 bases between them. The CDR3 spells CAWSVVRSNYGYTF. The CDR3 DNA follows: TGTGCCTGGAGTGTAGTACGGTCTAACTATGGCTACACCTTC. Complete variable domain (other parts from reference TRBV30 and TRBJ1-2): SQTIHQWPATLVQPVGSPLSLECTVEGTSNPNLYWYRQAAGRGLQLLFYSVGIGQISSEVPQNLSASRPQDRQFILSSKKLLLSDSGFYLCAWSVVRSNYGYTFGSGTRLTVV.

The rearrangement uses TRBV11-3 and TRBJ1-1; no definite D call. Per germline, CDR1 SGHNT and CDR2 YENEEA. The CDR3 is made up of 13 amino acids. V lost 1 base and J lost 5, with 8 bases in between. The CDR3 region is CASSLVRDTEAFF. The CDR3 DNA reads TGTGCCAGCAGCTTAGTAAGGGATACTGAAGCTTTCTTT.

The chain has TRBV19 and TRBJ2-3; D uncertain. V was pared by 0 bases and J by 1 base, with 8 bases between. There are 15 residues in the CDR3. From germline, CDR1 is LNHDA and CDR2 SQIVND (reference sequence). The CDR3 sequence is CASSIEGSRTDTQYF. DNA for the CDR3: TGTGCCAGTAGTATAGAGGGCTCCCGCACAGATACGCAGTATTTT.

This chain uses TRBV19 with TRBJ2-3; TRBD1 agrees at 10 bases. Trimming took 7 bases from V and 2 from J; bases not matched to a gene: 6. The CDR3 runs to 15 residues. Germline V gene lookup returns CDR1 LNHDA and CDR2 SQIVND (reference sequence). CDR3 amino acids: CASNLGTGDTDTQYF. CDR3 bases: TGTGCCAGTAACCTCGGGACAGGGGACACAGATACGCAGTATTTT.

Here the CDR3 reads CASSPRDIGYEQYF. CDR3 nucleotides: TGTGCCAGCAGTCCACGGGACATCGGATACGAGCAGTACTTC. The chain joins TRBV6-5 to TRBJ2-7; D perhaps matches TRBD1 (6 bases). Germline-derived CDR1 and CDR2 are MNHEY and SVGAGI. V was shortened by 5 bases and J by 4 bases, with 15 bases between the two germline ends. CDR3 length equals 14 residues.

The J gene is TRBJ2-3, the V gene TRBV19; 7 bases are a match to TRBD2. In germline, CDR1 is LNHDA, CDR2 SQIVND (reference sequence). J was trimmed by 5 bases and V by 8 bases; bases with no gene match: 10. This CDR3 region has 14 residues. The CDR3 reads CASGAAGRGDTQYF. The CDR3 DNA sequence: TGTGCCAGTGGGGCCGCAGGGAGGGGAGATACGCAGTATTTT.

The chain is built from TRBV2 and TRBJ1-4; a weak D match, TRBD1 (5 bases). Germline V lookup: CDR1 SNHLY, CDR2 FYNNEI. Between the trimmed V and J ends, which lost 2 bases and 7 bases, there was a span of 14 bases. The CDR3 spans 15 residues. The DNA for the CDR3 is TGTGCCAGCAGTGAACGCAGGGTGAGCGGTGAAAAACTGTTTTTT. It specifies CASSERRVSGEKLFF. The full variable domain, completed using reference TRBV2 and TRBJ1-4, is EPEVTQTPSHQVTQMGQEVILRCVPISNHLYFYWYRQILGQKVEFLVSFYNNEISEKSEIFDDQFSVERPDGSNFTLKIRSTKLEDSAMYFCASSERRVSGEKLFFGSGTQLSVL.